This T cell receptor (beta chain) was found in a study of siplizumab effects on memory and regulatory T cells. Points from the study as a whole: Proliferating Tregs from siplizumab cultures lacked functional confirmation of suppression. Siplizumab, the agent tested, significantly reduced alloreactive sequences traceable to unstimulated CD4+ memory cells.

Clones were sequenced by immunoSEQ multiplex PCR, and TCRdb holds only the in-frame ones, with some missing. The data show about 100,000 clones, 91% seen once. Notes on this clone: Its cognate antigen is unknown.

V was shortened by 3 bases and J by 6 bases, with 8 bases between the two germline ends. The CDR3 spans 12 residues. Per germline, CDR1 LNHDA and CDR2 SQIVND (reference sequence). V and J are TRBV19 and TRBJ1-1; D uncertain. The sequence was obtained from a human donor in good health. What was sequenced was CD4+ T cells sorted from blood. CDR3 bases: TGTGCCAGTAGTATGGTTTCAGCTGAAGCTTTCTTT. Amino acid sequence: CASSMVSAEAFF. The full variable domain, in which reference TRBV19 and TRBJ1-1 provide the parts outside the CDR3, is DGGITQSPKYLFRKEGQNVTLSCEQNLNHDAMYWYRQDPGQGLRLIYYSQIVNDFQKGDIAEGYSVSREKKESFPLTVTSAQKNPTAFYLCASSMVSAEAFFGQGTRLTVV.